This T cell receptor (beta chain) derives from a study of blood T cell repertoires in COVID-19. The CDR3 sequence is 11 residues long. The V end lost 4 bases, the J end lost 3 bases, and 3 bases lay between the germline ends. Germline CDR1 is SGHNT and CDR2 is YYREEE (reference sequence). Only in-frame clones appear in the TCRdb table, and some are missing; sequencing was by immunoSEQ multiplex PCR. Altogether hundreds of thousands of clones are present, 84% being singletons, with the ten largest covering less than 20%. The J gene is TRBJ2-3, the V gene TRBV5-4; D is uncertain. Sequenced input: peripheral blood. The sequence was collected from a man aged 30 to 39 with active or convalescent COVID-19. CDR3 loop: CASSRTDTQYF. As DNA, the CDR3 is TGTGCCAGCAGCCGGACAGATACGCAGTATTTT.